This T cell receptor (beta chain) was recorded in a study of response to subunit inactivated influenza vaccine. Study-wide results and limits: Authors suggested that a seasonal influenza vaccination recruits few new T cells each time.

The ends lost 5 bases at V and 5 bases at J; junction bases unmatched: 7. The V gene's germline CDR1 is MNHEY and CDR2 SMNVEV (reference sequence). CDR3 size: 16 residues. TCRdb recomputed calls from the RT-PCR reads with MiXCR, one row per CDR3 protein. This repertoire shows about 190,000 distinct CDR3 sequences, approximately 15% found once; its top ten account for under 30%. Comments on this clonotype: Its specificity is unknown.

The gene calls are TRBV27 and TRBJ2-1; 12 bases agree with TRBD2. Source: CD8+ T cells sorted from PBMCs, taken 5 days after vaccination. The source of this sequence is a man in his forties or fifties who received an inactivated influenza vaccine. Here the CDR3 reads CASSLRTSGNDNEQFF. CDR3 sequence (DNA): TGTGCCAGCAGTCTCCGGACTAGCGGGAATGACAATGAGCAGTTCTTC.